What follows are 9 T cell receptor beta chains derived from one specimen sequenced in a study of cytomegalovirus exposure and HLA in healthy donors (dated 2017 in TCRdb). Libraries were made using the immunoSEQ multiplex PCR assay. A mixture of 60 forward primers for TCR Vbeta segments and 13 reverse primers for TCR Jbeta segments was used in the multiplex PCR. TCRdb provides this immuneACCESS table in a form limited to in-frame rearrangements. Some clones are lacking; in checked studies, under half of them reflect an unresolved V gene, and why the rest are absent is not known. Here the sample has 150,000 to 200,000 clones; 65% to 80% occur a single time. The ten largest make up less than 1.1% of the sample. Sequencing was performed on PBMCs. Receptors originate from a woman between 40 and 55 years old in good health and CMV-seronegative.

The gene calls are TRBV5-6 and TRBJ2-5; D is unclear. The tail of the sequence fits TRBJ2-7 better, so the J call may be wrong. Per the germline V gene, CDR1 is SGHDT and CDR2 is YYEEEE. CDR3 size: 18 residues. The CDR3 here is CASSLKIRQWMNPSEQYF. CDR3 sequence (DNA): TGTGCCAGCAGCTTGAAAATTAGGCAGTGGATGAATCCTAGCGAGCAGTACTTC.

The rearrangement joins TRBV7-3 to TRBJ2-1, with TRBD2 matching 12 bases. The CDR3 length is 16 residues. The V gene's germline CDR1 is SGHTA and CDR2 FQGTGA. The J segment lost 9 bases and the V segment lost 2 bases, leaving 8 bases of the junction unmatched. This CDR3 reads CASSLGGLAGGSEQFF. The CDR3 DNA sequence: TGTGCCAGCAGCTTAGGTGGTCTAGCGGGAGGGTCTGAGCAGTTCTTC.

DNA of the CDR3: TGTGCCAGCAGCCTAAACAGGGGTTCGGGCTACACCTTC. This gives the protein CASSLNRGSGYTF. The V gene is TRBV9, the J gene TRBJ1-2; 7 bases map to TRBD1. The CDR3 sequence is 13 residues long. J lost 8 bases, V lost 4 bases, and 8 bases had no gene match. Per the germline V gene, CDR1 is SGDLS and CDR2 is YYNGEE.

This chain's CDR3 is CASETGGADGANVLTF. CDR3 bases: TGTGCCAGCGAGACAGGGGGCGCGGATGGGGCCAACGTCCTGACTTTC. This chain connects TRBV28 to TRBJ2-6; 10 nucleotides match TRBD1. From germline, CDR1 is MDHEN and CDR2 SYDVKM. The ends lost 8 bases at V and 3 bases at J; junction bases unmatched: 7. CDR3 length: 16 residues.

V is TRBV11-3 and J is TRBJ1-2, with D hard to call. Germline loops: CDR1 SGHNT, CDR2 YENEEA. The germline V and J ends were trimmed by 1 base and 8 bases, with 20 bases remaining between them. This CDR3 contains 16 residues. As DNA, the CDR3 is TGTGCCAGCAGCTTAGGATCCGTTTTTTCCAACTTGGGCTACACCTTC. Protein sequence: CASSLGSVFSNLGYTF.

The J gene is TRBJ1-1, the V gene TRBV12-5, with TRBD1 matching 7 bases. From germline, CDR1 is LGHNT and CDR2 FRNRAP. The CDR3 is 15 residues long. The V and J ends lost 1 base and 2 bases, in that order; junction bases with no gene match: 4. The CDR3 region is CASGLEGTENTEAFF. The CDR3 DNA is TGTGCTAGTGGTTTGGAGGGGACAGAAAACACTGAAGCTTTCTTT.

Written as DNA, the CDR3 is TGTGCCAGCAGTCGGGACAGGAGCACCGGGGAGCTGTTTTTT. As protein: CASSRDRSTGELFF. The V and J genes are TRBV6-5 and TRBJ2-2; 8 bases are shared with TRBD1. The CDR3 spans 14 residues. Germline V gene lookup returns CDR1 MNHEY and CDR2 SVGAGI. The junction had 3 bases not matched to a gene; V was cut back by 5 bases and J by 4 bases.

The J gene is TRBJ1-1, the V gene TRBV5-6; maybe TRBD1 (5 bases). Germline V CDR1 and CDR2: SGHDT, YYEEEE. The CDR3 totals 15 residues. The V end lost 4 bases, the J end lost 1 base, and 14 bases lay between the germline ends. CDR3 DNA: TGTGCCAGCAGCCTCTGGATGGGGGGGAACACTGAAGCTTTCTTT. It is translated as CASSLWMGGNTEAFF. Complete variable domain (other parts from reference TRBV5-6 and TRBJ1-1): DAGVTQSPTHLIKTRGQQVTLRCSPKSGHDTVSWYQQALGQGPQFIFQYYEEEERQRGNFPDRFSGHQFPNYSSELNVNALLLGDSALYLCASSLWMGGNTEAFFGQGTRLTVV.

V is TRBV30 and J is TRBJ2-7, with 8 bases matching TRBD1. Germline V gene sequence: CDR1 GTSNPN, CDR2 SVGIG (reference sequence). The V and J ends lost 0 bases and 6 bases, in that order; junction bases with no gene match: 1. This CDR3 contains 12 residues. CDR3 bases: TGTGCCTGGAGTGTGACAGGGGTCGAGCAGTACTTC. Translating gives CAWSVTGVEQYF.